This T cell receptor (beta chain) is drawn from a study of memory CD4+ T cells and cytomegalovirus serostatus. Repertoires were generated with immunoSEQ multiplex PCR, while TCRdb's copy carries only in-frame clones and drops some. The repertoire holds some 52,000 clones, with around 83% as singletons. The germline gives CDR1 LNHDA, CDR2 SQIVND (reference sequence). V shed 6 bases and J 5 bases; nucleotides not matched to a gene: 11. The CDR3 spans 15 residues. Findings and limits, study-wide: Repertoires predicted CMV serostatus with median bootstrapped AUC of roughly 0.96.

As for this clone: Its antigen is not identified.

Single viable CD3+CD4+CD8-CD45RO+ cells were sorted as the memory CD4+ T cells. What was sequenced was memory CD4+ T cells from blood. This TCR derives from an adult in good health and CMV-seropositive. The chain combines TRBV19 with TRBJ1-2; 8 nucleotides match TRBD1. CDR3 loop: CASRRTRQGWYGYTF. DNA of the CDR3: TGTGCCAGTAGACGGACTCGACAGGGGTGGTATGGCTACACCTTC. Filled out from reference TRBV19 and TRBJ1-2, the complete variable domain reads DGGITQSPKYLFRKEGQNVTLSCEQNLNHDAMYWYRQDPGQGLRLIYYSQIVNDFQKGDIAEGYSVSREKKESFPLTVTSAQKNPTAFYLCASRRTRQGWYGYTFGSGTRLTVV.